This record looks at one T cell receptor beta chain sequence and its context. The antigen this receptor binds is unknown. It has no much larger one-base neighbor in the sample; base qualities were not kept. This entry comes from a study (dated by TCRdb to 2014 to 2015). About the investigation overall: Whether tumor-infiltrating Tregs in breast cancer are recruited from blood Tregs or converted in situ from other CD4+ T cell subsets was tested.

Points the paper makes about the study in general: Validation in the larger cohort was restricted to a single TCR beta V-J rearrangement rather than whole repertoires. The greatest overlap of tumor-infiltrating Treg TCR alpha and beta sequences was observed with tumor naive CD4+ T cells, followed by blood naive CD4+ T cells. Tumor memory CD4+ T cell TCR gene usage was found to cluster with blood and lymph node memory CD4+ cells and with lymph node naive CD4+ cells.

The V end gives up 3 bases and the J end 4 bases, leaving 10 bases in the junction not matched to a gene. From the cysteine up to the phenylalanine, the CDR3 has a length of 16 residues. The CDR3 DNA has 48 bases and is translated from base 1. The germline V gene yields SGHRS for CDR1 and YFSETQ for CDR2. Full-length TCR variable regions were amplified by 5' RACE PCR with constant-region reverse primers, followed by semi-nested PCR with Nested Universal Primer A. The ReliaPrep RNA Cell Miniprep System was used to extract total RNA, which was then reverse transcribed into 5'RACE-ready cDNA with the SMARTer RACE 5'/3' Kit. Full-length TCR alpha and beta libraries were barcoded with multiplex adaptors and sequenced on an Illumina MiSeq. Per the source publication's procedure: For each of nine subset-tissue groups, sequencing data from the five patients were combined, and the groups were compared by unsupervised clustering of TCR gene usage. The Morisita-Horn index, with shared sequences weighted by their contribution to each repertoire, was used to calculate repertoire similarity. In TCRdb, the public reads were trimmed at Q25 with fastp and aligned with MiXCR, with productive beta chains retained. Each entry merges the rows of one CDR3 protein and shows their most common DNA and genes. The V and J calls were not made by the authors but by TCRdb's processing. Present in this sample are about 57,000 distinct CDR3 sequences, 25% to 30% of which were seen just once. The ten largest make up 2.5% to 3.5% of the sample.

CD4+CD45RO+CD25- cells were isolated as memory CD4+ T cells. Tregs, naive and memory CD4+ T cells from tumor, blood and ipsilateral draining lymph nodes of a handful of breast cancer patients underwent full-length TCR alpha and beta sequencing. Tumor tissue, along with lymph nodes from ipsilateral axillary dissection, was perfused with PBS, minced, and then digested using collagenase I and hyaluronidase. Sorted cell populations were confirmed by FACS to exceed 90% purity. The chain links TRBV5-1 with TRBJ2-3, and TRBD1 aligns with 8 junction nucleotides. The receptor was derived from a female donor with breast cancer. Material for sequencing was tumor-infiltrating memory CD4+ T cells sorted from the breast tumor. Taken with the paper, the label for cell subset or site translates to: memory CD4+ T cells, CD4+CD45RO+CD25-. The CDR3 protein: CASSSDRGMVADTQYF. The nucleotides read TGCGCCAGCAGCTCAGACAGGGGAATGGTGGCAGATACGCAGTATTTT. With the rest looked up from the reference TRBV5-1 and TRBJ2-3 genes rather than sequenced, the full variable domain is KAGVTQTPRYLIKTRGQQVTLSCSPISGHRSVSWYQQTPGQGLQFLFEYFSETQRNKGNFPGRFSGRQFSNSRSEMNVSTLELGDSALYLCASSSDRGMVADTQYFGPGTRLTVL.